The clone carrying this T cell receptor (beta chain) was recorded a few times. This sample was included in a study of blood T cell repertoires in COVID-19. The overall study: The study drew acute and convalescent COVID-19 samples from the United States, Italy and Spain.

Some clones are missing from TCRdb's copy, which holds only in-frame ones; the method was immunoSEQ multiplex PCR. The table has around 100,000 clones, 70% to 85% seen once. This CDR3 comprises 15 residues. The ends were cut back, 7 bases at V and 10 bases at J, with 26 bases in the middle. Material: peripheral blood. This chain links TRBV23-1 with TRBJ2-7; maybe TRBD2 (6 bases). TRBV23-1 is an ORF, and what it does is uncertain. The origin of this receptor is a man aged 60 to 69 with active or convalescent COVID-19. CDR3 bases: TGCGCCAGCACCCTCCCCGCCGGGGGTCCGGAGGTCCAGTACTTC. Its protein is CASTLPAGGPEVQYF.